This T cell receptor (beta chain) was recovered during a study of T cell responses to AZD1222 COVID-19 vaccine. Findings and caveats of the study: Most donors were white British, females outnumbered males, and clonal diversity was possibly underestimated. Receipt of two AZD1222 doses was followed by a rise in Spike-specific TCR breadth and depth. It was only a handful of AZD1222 recipients who were seropositive at baseline. Reportedly, nearly half the spike-specific TCRs target unmutated variant regions.

CDR1 KGHDR and CDR2 SFDVKD come from the germline V gene. V was cut by 5 bases and J by 2 bases, with 6 bases left in between. The CDR3 contains 14 residues. This table comes from immunoSEQ multiplex PCR, and its TCRdb copy is limited to in-frame clones, with some not included. The sample holds roughly 260,000 clones; approximately 95% are singletons and the top ten take 0.55%. With respect to this clone: Its antigen is undetermined.

This TCR was sampled from an adult in good health. The J gene is TRBJ2-6, the V gene TRBV24-1; D ambiguous. Source: peripheral blood, taken on day 0 of AZD1222 vaccination. The chain's CDR3 is CATSVSTGANVLTF. CDR3 DNA sequence: TGTGCCACCAGTGTGTCCACTGGGGCCAACGTCCTGACTTTC.